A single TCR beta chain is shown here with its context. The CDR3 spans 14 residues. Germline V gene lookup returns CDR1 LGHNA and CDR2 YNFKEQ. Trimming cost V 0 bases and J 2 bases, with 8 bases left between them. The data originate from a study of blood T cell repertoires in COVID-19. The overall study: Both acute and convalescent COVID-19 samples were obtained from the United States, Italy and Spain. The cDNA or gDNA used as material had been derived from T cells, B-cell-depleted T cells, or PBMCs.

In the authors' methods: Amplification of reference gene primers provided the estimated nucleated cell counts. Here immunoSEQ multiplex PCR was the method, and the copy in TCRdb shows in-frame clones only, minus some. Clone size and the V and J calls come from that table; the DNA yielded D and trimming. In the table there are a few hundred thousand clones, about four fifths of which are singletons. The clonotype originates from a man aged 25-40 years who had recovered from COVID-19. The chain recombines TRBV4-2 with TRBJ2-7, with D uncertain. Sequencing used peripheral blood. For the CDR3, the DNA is TGTGCCAGCAGCCAAGATTGGGCAACCTACGAGCAGTACTTC. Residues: CASSQDWATYEQYF.